Detailed here is one TCR beta chain. Its cognate antigen is unknown. The data were taken from a study of early T cells in non-severe SARS-CoV-2 infection. The overall study: The authors sequenced bulk RNA from unsorted whole blood, leaving chains unpaired.

Germline V gene sequence: CDR1 SGHNT, CDR2 YYREEE (reference sequence). The length of the CDR3 is 16 residues. Trimming cost V 2 bases and J 7 bases; bases outside gene matches: 8. The study's findings and limits: Using VDJdb, the matching emphasized anti-spike CD8 responses while missing private and CD4 specificities.

Each single cDNA molecule received a unique molecular identifier. TCRdb processed the 5' RACE reads anew with MiXCR; each CDR3 protein has one entry. The sample has tens of thousands of distinct CDR3 sequences; 4.5% to 7% are singletons. The clonotype comes from an adult who was a healthcare worker with PCR-confirmed SARS-CoV-2 infection or an uninfected control (not recorded which). Sample: whole blood, taken at baseline. The V gene is TRBV5-4, the J gene TRBJ2-1, with 11 positions matching TRBD2. The CDR3 nucleotides are TGTGCCAGCAGCTTTCATAGCGGGAGGGCCTTAAATGAGCAGTTCTTC. Translating gives CASSFHSGRALNEQFF.